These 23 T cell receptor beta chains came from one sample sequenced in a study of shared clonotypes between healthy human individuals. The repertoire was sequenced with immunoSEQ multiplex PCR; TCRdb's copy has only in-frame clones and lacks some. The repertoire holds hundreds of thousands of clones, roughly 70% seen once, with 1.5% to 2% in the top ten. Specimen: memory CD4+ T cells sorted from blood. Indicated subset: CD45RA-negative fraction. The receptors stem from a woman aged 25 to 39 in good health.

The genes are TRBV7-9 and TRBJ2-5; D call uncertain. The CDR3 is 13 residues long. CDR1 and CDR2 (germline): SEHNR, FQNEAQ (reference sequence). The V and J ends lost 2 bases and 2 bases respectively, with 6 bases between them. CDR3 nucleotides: TGTGCCAGCAGCTTATCCGAACAAGAGACCCAGTACTTC. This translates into CASSLSEQETQYF.

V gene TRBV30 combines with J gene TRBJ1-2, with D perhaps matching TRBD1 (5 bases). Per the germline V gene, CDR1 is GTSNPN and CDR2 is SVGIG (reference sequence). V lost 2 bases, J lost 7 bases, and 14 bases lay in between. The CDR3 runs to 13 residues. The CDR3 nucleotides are TGTGCCTGGAGTCCCGGGACGGCTCTTGGCTACACCTTC. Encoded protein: CAWSPGTALGYTF.

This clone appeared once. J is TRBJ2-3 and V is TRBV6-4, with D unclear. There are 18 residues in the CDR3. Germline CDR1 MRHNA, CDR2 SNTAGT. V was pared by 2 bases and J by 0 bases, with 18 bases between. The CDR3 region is CASSDLVLGSPSTDTQYF. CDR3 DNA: TGTGCCAGCAGTGACCTAGTCCTAGGATCTCCTAGCACAGATACGCAGTATTTT.

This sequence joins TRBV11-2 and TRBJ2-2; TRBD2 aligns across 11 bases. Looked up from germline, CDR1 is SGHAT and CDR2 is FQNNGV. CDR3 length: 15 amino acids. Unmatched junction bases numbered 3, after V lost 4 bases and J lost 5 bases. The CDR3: CASSSLAGGTGELFF. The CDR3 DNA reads TGTGCCAGCAGCTCTTTAGCGGGAGGGACCGGGGAGCTGTTTTTT.

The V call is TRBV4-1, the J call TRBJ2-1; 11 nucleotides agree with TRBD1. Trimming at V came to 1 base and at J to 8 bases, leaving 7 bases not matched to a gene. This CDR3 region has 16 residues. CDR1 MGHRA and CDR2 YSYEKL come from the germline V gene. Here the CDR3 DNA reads TGCGCCAGCAGCCAAGCCCTGGGACAGGGGGTTTATGAGCAGTTCTTC. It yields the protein CASSQALGQGVYEQFF.

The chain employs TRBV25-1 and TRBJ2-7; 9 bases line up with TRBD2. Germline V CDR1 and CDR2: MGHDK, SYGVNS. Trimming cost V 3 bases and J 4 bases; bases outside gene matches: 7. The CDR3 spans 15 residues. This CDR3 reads CASSDAGTSLYEQYF. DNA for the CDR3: TGTGCCAGCAGTGACGCAGGGACTAGCTTATACGAGCAGTACTTC.

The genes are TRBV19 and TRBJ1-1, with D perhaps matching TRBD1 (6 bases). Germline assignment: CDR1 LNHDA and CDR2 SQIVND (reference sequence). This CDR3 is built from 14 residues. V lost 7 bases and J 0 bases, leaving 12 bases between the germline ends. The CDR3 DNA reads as TGTGCCAGTAACGTCGGACAGTTGAACACTGAAGCTTTCTTT. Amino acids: CASNVGQLNTEAFF.

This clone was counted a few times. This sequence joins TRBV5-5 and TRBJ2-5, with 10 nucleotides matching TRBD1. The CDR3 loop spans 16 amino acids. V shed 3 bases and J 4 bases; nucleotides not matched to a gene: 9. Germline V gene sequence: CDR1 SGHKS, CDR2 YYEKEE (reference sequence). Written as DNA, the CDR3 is TGTGCCAGCAGCTCACGCACAGGGACAGGGGCAGAGACCCAGTACTTC. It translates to CASSSRTGTGAETQYF.

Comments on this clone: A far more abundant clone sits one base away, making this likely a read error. The CDR3 loop reads CASSVGDRDNEKLFF. For the CDR3, the DNA is TGCGCCAGCAGCGTGGGGGACAGGGATAATGAAAAACTGTTTTTT. The rearrangement uses TRBV5-1 and TRBJ1-4; 9 bases match TRBD1. V lost 4 bases, J lost 4 bases, and 5 bases stayed unmatched. Germline assignment: CDR1 SGHRS and CDR2 YFSETQ. The CDR3 runs 15 residues.

This chain's CDR3 is CSFPFGGTQYF. As DNA, the CDR3 is TGCAGTTTTCCTTTTGGTGGTACGCAGTATTTT. The chain couples TRBV20-1 to TRBJ2-3; D is unclear. The germline CDR1 and CDR2 sequences are DFQATT and SNEGSKA (reference sequence). The length of the CDR3 is 11 residues. Trimming pared 8 bases from V and 8 bases from J, leaving 14 bases between.

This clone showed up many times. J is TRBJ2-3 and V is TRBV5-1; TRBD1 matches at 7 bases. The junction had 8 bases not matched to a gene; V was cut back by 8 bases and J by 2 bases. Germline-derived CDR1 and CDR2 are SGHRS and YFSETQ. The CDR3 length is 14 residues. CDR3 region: CASLLGTATDTQYF. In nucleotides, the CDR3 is TGCGCCAGTCTTCTAGGGACAGCCACAGATACGCAGTATTTT.

In DNA form, the CDR3 reads TGTGCCATCGGGGTACCAGATACGCAGTATTTT. The encoded protein is CAIGVPDTQYF. V usage is TRBV10-3 and J usage is TRBJ2-3, with no clear D. CDR1 is ENHRY and CDR2 is SYGVKD in the germline V gene. The V and J ends lost 8 bases and 4 bases respectively, with 7 bases between them. This CDR3 comprises 11 residues.

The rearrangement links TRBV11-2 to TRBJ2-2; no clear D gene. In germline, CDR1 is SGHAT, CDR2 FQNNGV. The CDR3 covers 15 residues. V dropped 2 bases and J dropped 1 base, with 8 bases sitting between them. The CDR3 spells CASSLFQMNTGELFF. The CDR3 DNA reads TGTGCCAGCAGCTTATTCCAGATGAACACCGGGGAGCTGTTTTTT.

The CDR3 nucleotides read TGTGCCAGCAGTGACTCGAGCCCGGGTGGCTATGGCTACACCTTC. Protein: CASSDSSPGGYGYTF. This chain uses TRBV6-4 with TRBJ1-2; D gene unclear. This CDR3 has 15 residues. V was cut by 0 bases and J by 4 bases, with 12 bases left in between. The germline V gene has CDR1 MRHNA and CDR2 SNTAGT.

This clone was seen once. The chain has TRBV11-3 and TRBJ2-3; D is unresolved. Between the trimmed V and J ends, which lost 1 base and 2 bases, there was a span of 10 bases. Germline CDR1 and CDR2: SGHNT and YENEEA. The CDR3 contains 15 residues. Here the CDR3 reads CASSLGRDFTDTQYF. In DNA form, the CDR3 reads TGTGCCAGCAGCTTAGGCAGAGACTTCACAGATACGCAGTATTTT.

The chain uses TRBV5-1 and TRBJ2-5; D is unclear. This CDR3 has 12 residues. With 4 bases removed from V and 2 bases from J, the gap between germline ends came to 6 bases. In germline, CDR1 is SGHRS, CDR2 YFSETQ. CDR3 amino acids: CASSRQQETQYF. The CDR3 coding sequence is TGCGCCAGCAGCCGGCAGCAAGAGACCCAGTACTTC.

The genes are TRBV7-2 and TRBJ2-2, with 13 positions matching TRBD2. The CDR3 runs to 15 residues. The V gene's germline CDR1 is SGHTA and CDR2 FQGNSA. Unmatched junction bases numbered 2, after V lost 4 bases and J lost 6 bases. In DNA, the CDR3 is TGTGCCAGCAGCTCGGGACTAGCGGGACCCGGGGAGCTGTTTTTT. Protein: CASSSGLAGPGELFF.

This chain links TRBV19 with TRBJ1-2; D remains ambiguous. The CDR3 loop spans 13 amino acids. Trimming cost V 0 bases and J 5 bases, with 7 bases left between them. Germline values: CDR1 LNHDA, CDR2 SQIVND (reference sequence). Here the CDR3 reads CASSIDRQYGYTF. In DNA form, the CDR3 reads TGTGCCAGTAGTATAGATCGCCAGTATGGCTACACCTTC.

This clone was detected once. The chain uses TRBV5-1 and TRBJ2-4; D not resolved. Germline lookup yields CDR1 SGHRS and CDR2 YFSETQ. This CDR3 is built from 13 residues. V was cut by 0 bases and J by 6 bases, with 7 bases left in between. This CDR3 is CASSLVEGNIQYF. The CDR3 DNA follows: TGCGCCAGCAGCTTGGTCGAAGGAAACATTCAGTACTTC. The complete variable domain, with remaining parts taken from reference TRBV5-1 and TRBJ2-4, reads KAGVTQTPRYLIKTRGQQVTLSCSPISGHRSVSWYQQTPGQGLQFLFEYFSETQRNKGNFPGRFSGRQFSNSRSEMNVSTLELGDSALYLCASSLVEGNIQYFGAGTRLSVL.

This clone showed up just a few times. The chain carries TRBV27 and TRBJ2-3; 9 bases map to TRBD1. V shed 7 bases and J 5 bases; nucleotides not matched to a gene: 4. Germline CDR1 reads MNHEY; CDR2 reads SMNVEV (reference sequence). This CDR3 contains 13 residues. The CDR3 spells CASKQGAVDTQYF. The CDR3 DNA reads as TGTGCCAGCAAACAGGGGGCGGTAGATACGCAGTATTTT.

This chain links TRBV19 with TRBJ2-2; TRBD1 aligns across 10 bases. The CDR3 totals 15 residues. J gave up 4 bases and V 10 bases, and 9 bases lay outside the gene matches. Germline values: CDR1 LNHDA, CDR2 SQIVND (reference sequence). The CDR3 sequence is CATTTRQGATGELFF. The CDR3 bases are TGTGCCACCACGACCCGACAGGGGGCCACCGGGGAGCTGTTTTTT.

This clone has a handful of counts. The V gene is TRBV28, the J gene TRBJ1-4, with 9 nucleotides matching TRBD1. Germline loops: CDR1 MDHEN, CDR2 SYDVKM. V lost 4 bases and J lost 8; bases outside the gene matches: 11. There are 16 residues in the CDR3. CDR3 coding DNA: TGTGCCAGCAGTTCCACTACCGGGACAGGGATCGAAAAACTGTTTTTT. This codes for CASSSTTGTGIEKLFF.

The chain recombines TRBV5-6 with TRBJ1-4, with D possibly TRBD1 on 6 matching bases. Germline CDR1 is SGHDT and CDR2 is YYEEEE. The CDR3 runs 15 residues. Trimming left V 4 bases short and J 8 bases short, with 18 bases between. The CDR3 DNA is TGTGCCAGCAGCCGCAGGACGGGGGCTGGAGAAAAACTGTTTTTT. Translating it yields CASSRRTGAGEKLFF.